Presented here are 20 T cell receptor beta chains from one specimen sequenced in a study of shared clonotypes between healthy human individuals. The table came from immunoSEQ multiplex PCR; TCRdb's copy has only in-frame clones and leaves some out. The table shows about 1 million clones, with about 74% occurring only once. The specimen sequenced was memory CD4+ T cells sorted from blood. Subset given: CD45RA-negative fraction. These receptors originate from a man between 18 and 35 years old in good health.

With respect to this clone: The sample carries other DNA sequences with the same CDR3. The chain is built from TRBV6-1 and TRBJ2-3; no definite D call. Looked up from germline, CDR1 is MNHNS and CDR2 is SASEGT. The CDR3 consists of 12 residues. V shed 6 bases and J shed 1 base, with 5 bases lying between them. CDR3 protein: CASSPRTDTQYF. For the CDR3, the DNA is TGTGCCAGCAGCCCGCGCACAGATACGCAGTATTTT.

The V call is TRBV9, the J call TRBJ1-4; D might be TRBD1 (5 bases). This CDR3 is 16 amino acids long. Per the germline V gene, CDR1 is SGDLS and CDR2 is YYNGEE. V was trimmed by 4 bases and J by 5 bases, leaving 18 bases between them. CDR3 protein: CASSPGGPGRNEKLFF. Here the CDR3 DNA reads TGTGCCAGCAGCCCCGGAGGGCCAGGGAGGAATGAAAAACTGTTTTTT.

About this clone itself: Other DNA variants within this sample encode the same CDR3. The V gene is TRBV5-1, the J gene TRBJ2-3, with D unclear. Germline V gives CDR1 SGHRS, CDR2 YFSETQ. The CDR3 is 13 amino acids. Trimming shortened V by 0 bases and J by 4 bases, and 6 bases separated the two germline ends. The CDR3 sequence is CASSLGGSDTQYF. CDR3 sequence (DNA): TGCGCCAGCAGCTTGGGGGGTTCAGATACGCAGTATTTT.

The rearrangement links TRBV10-3 to TRBJ2-1; D might be TRBD2 (5 bases). The germline V and J ends were trimmed by 6 bases and 10 bases, with 19 bases remaining between them. The germline V gene has CDR1 ENHRY and CDR2 SYGVKD. This CDR3 contains 14 residues. CDR3 sequence reads: CAIRDSNQAVEQFF. CDR3 DNA sequence: TGTGCCATCAGGGATTCCAACCAAGCGGTCGAGCAGTTCTTC.

V usage is TRBV5-6 and J usage is TRBJ2-2; 10 nucleotides align to TRBD2. CDR1 SGHDT and CDR2 YYEEEE come from the germline V gene. With 1 base clipped from V and 2 bases from J, the junction kept 8 bases outside the gene matches. The CDR3 covers 18 residues. CDR3 amino acids: CASSLFVLAGANTGELFF. In nucleotides, the CDR3 is TGTGCCAGCAGCTTGTTCGTGCTAGCGGGGGCAAACACCGGGGAGCTGTTTTTT.

This clone was detected a few times. This same CDR3 is encoded by further DNA sequences in the sample. The genes are TRBV28 and TRBJ1-1, with no clear D. Per germline, CDR1 MDHEN and CDR2 SYDVKM. Trimming removed 9 bases from V and 0 bases from J, with 5 bases in between. The CDR3 runs 11 residues. In DNA form, the CDR3 reads TGTGCCAGTCGGATGAACACTGAAGCTTTCTTT. As protein: CASRMNTEAFF. Based on the CDR3 plus reference TRBV28 and TRBJ1-1, the full variable domain is DVKVTQSSRYLVKRTGEKVFLECVQDMDHENMFWYRQDPGLGLRLIYFSYDVKMKEKGDIPEGYSVSREKKERFSLILESASTNQTSMYLCASRMNTEAFFGQGTRLTVV.

V and J are TRBV28 and TRBJ1-2; TRBD1 aligns across 7 bases. Trimming at V came to 2 bases and at J to 4 bases, leaving 7 bases not matched to a gene. The CDR3 length is 15 residues. Germline assignment: CDR1 MDHEN and CDR2 SYDVKM. The DNA of the CDR3 is TGTGCCAGCAGTTTAAGGGACAGAGTCACCTATGGCTACACCTTC. Its translation: CASSLRDRVTYGYTF.

This chain uses TRBV25-1 with TRBJ2-5; no definite D call. The CDR3 loop spans 15 amino acids. With 1 base removed from V and 1 base from J, the gap between germline ends came to 10 bases. Per the germline V gene, CDR1 is MGHDK and CDR2 is SYGVNS. CDR3: CASSELSGSQETQYF. The CDR3 DNA is TGTGCCAGCAGTGAATTATCAGGCTCCCAAGAGACCCAGTACTTC. Full variable domain (rest looked up from reference TRBV25-1 and TRBJ2-5): EADIYQTPRYLVIGTGKKITLECSQTMGHDKMYWYQQDPGMELHLIHYSYGVNSTEKGDLSSESTVSRIRTEHFPLTLESARPSHTSQYLCASSELSGSQETQYFGPGTRLLVL.

The chain recombines TRBV30 with TRBJ1-4, with D hard to call. Trimming removed 0 bases from V and 0 bases from J, with 11 bases in between. In germline, CDR1 is GTSNPN, CDR2 SVGIG (reference sequence). This CDR3 is 16 amino acids long. The CDR3 reads CAWSVPRAATNEKLFF. CDR3 DNA sequence: TGTGCCTGGAGTGTACCGCGGGCAGCAACTAATGAAAAACTGTTTTTT.

This clone has a handful of counts. The V gene is TRBV7-2, the J gene TRBJ2-3; D gene ambiguous. Germline loops: CDR1 SGHTA, CDR2 FQGNSA. Trimming took 8 bases from V and 2 from J, leaving 14 bases between them. The CDR3 is 14 amino acids. The CDR3 DNA reads as TGTGCCAGCGGGGTCTCCACTTCCACAGATACGCAGTATTTT. It yields the protein CASGVSTSTDTQYF.

This clone showed up just once. A much larger clone lies one base from this, so it may be a read error. Other DNA sequences from this sample encode an identical CDR3 as well. The chain links TRBV5-1 to TRBJ2-2, with 8 bases that match TRBD1. V trimming: 5 bases; J trimming: 1 base; junction bases outside the gene matches: 4. This CDR3 comprises 15 residues. Per the germline V gene, CDR1 is SGHRS and CDR2 is YFSETQ. DNA of the CDR3: TGCGCCAGCAGGACCGGGACAGGGAACACCGGGGAGCTGTTTTTT. Translation gives CASRTGTGNTGELFF.

DNA of the CDR3: TGCAGTGCCGGACAGAACTATGGCTACACCTTC. As protein: CSAGQNYGYTF. The gene calls are TRBV20-1 and TRBJ1-2; tentative D call: TRBD1 (6 bases). The length of the CDR3 is 11 residues. Trimming shortened V by 6 bases and J by 2 bases, and 7 bases separated the two germline ends. CDR1 and CDR2 from the germline V gene are DFQATT and SNEGSKA (reference sequence).

This clone has more than one count but fewer than ten. The V gene is TRBV2, the J gene TRBJ2-5; D possibly corresponds to TRBD2 (7 bases). Deletions cut 8 bases from V and 5 bases from J, with 12 bases between. The CDR3 contains 12 residues. Germline V gene data show CDR1 as SNHLY and CDR2 as FYNNEI. CDR3 sequence (DNA): TGTGCCAGCGCGAAGGGGGGGGAGACCCAGTACTTC. Amino acid sequence: CASAKGGETQYF.

The chain uses TRBV5-4 and TRBJ2-5; possibly TRBD2 for D (5 bases). V was cut by 4 bases and J by 9 bases, with 22 bases left in between. Per germline, CDR1 SGHNT and CDR2 YYREEE (reference sequence). CDR3 length: 15 amino acids. The CDR3 protein is CASSAPSEPLEAQYF. The CDR3 DNA reads TGTGCCAGCAGCGCCCCGTCAGAGCCACTGGAGGCCCAGTACTTC.

V is TRBV6-5 and J is TRBJ2-7; tentative D call: TRBD2 (6 bases). Germline CDR1 MNHEY, CDR2 SVGAGI. V was trimmed by 2 bases and J by 4 bases, leaving 18 bases between them. This CDR3 has 16 residues. The CDR3 DNA reads as TGTGCCAGCAGTTACCCCGCGTCCGGGGGTCAATACGAGCAGTACTTC. As protein: CASSYPASGGQYEQYF.

The V call is TRBV27, the J call TRBJ2-5; TRBD2 matches 11 bases. The CDR3 runs 17 residues. With V trimmed by 2 bases and J by 5 bases, 10 bases remained unmatched. Germline CDR1 reads MNHEY; CDR2 reads SMNVEV (reference sequence). The CDR3 nucleotides read TGTGCCAGCAGTTTAGGTCTTATAGCGGGGGGGCGGGAGACCCAGTACTTC. It encodes CASSLGLIAGGRETQYF.

About this clone: Other nucleotide sequences in the sample specify the same CDR3. V and J are TRBV7-9 and TRBJ1-3; D may be TRBD1 (5 bases). CDR1 is SEHNR and CDR2 is FQNEAQ in the germline V gene (reference sequence). The CDR3 has 15 residues. V was shortened by 0 bases and J by 2 bases, with 8 bases between the two germline ends. The CDR3 is CASSLAQGAGNTIYF. The DNA of the CDR3 is TGTGCCAGCAGCTTAGCGCAGGGTGCTGGAAACACCATATATTTT.

The J gene is TRBJ1-2, the V gene TRBV7-2, with D maybe TRBD1 (6 bases). Per the germline V gene, CDR1 is SGHTA and CDR2 is FQGNSA. The V end was cut by 6 bases, the J end by 8 bases, with 10 bases between. This CDR3 is 11 amino acids long. The CDR3 coding sequence is TGTGCCAGCAGTAACAGGGAGGGCTACACCTTC. Translating gives CASSNREGYTF. Using reference TRBV7-2 and TRBJ1-2 for the parts outside the CDR3, the full variable domain is GAGVSQSPSNKVTEKGKDVELRCDPISGHTALYWYRQSLGQGLEFLIYFQGNSAPDKSGLPSDRFSAERTGGSVSTLTIQRTQQEDSAVYLCASSNREGYTFGSGTRLTVV.

This clone was observed a single time. This chain joins TRBV29-1 and TRBJ2-3; D is possibly TRBD1 (5 bases). The CDR3 loop spans 15 amino acids. V dropped 0 bases and J dropped 5 bases, with 15 bases sitting between them. The germline gives CDR1 SQVTM, CDR2 ANQGSEA. CDR3 residues: CSVEEGRGQLDTQYF. Here the CDR3 DNA reads TGCAGCGTTGAAGAGGGAAGGGGCCAACTAGATACGCAGTATTTT.

CDR3 DNA sequence: TGTGCCAGTAGTACCGGAGTAGGTAGGGGTTCCACAGATACGCAGTATTTT. As protein: CASSTGVGRGSTDTQYF. J is TRBJ2-3 and V is TRBV19, with a possible D match to TRBD1 (5 bases). This CDR3 is built from 17 residues. The germline gives CDR1 LNHDA, CDR2 SQIVND (reference sequence). V was cut by 4 bases and J by 2 bases, with 19 bases left in between. The full variable domain, its missing parts supplied by reference TRBV19 and TRBJ2-3, is DGGITQSPKYLFRKEGQNVTLSCEQNLNHDAMYWYRQDPGQGLRLIYYSQIVNDFQKGDIAEGYSVSREKKESFPLTVTSAQKNPTAFYLCASSTGVGRGSTDTQYFGPGTRLTVL.